This T cell receptor (beta chain) is drawn from a study of cytomegalovirus exposure and HLA in healthy donors. Study-level points and caveats: There were reportedly fewer N-insertions in an Asian-associated ancestry cluster than the approximately 670-donor mean, in a later analysis.

Primers included in the PCR were 60 Vbeta and 13 Jbeta primers. Produced via immunoSEQ multiplex PCR; TCRdb's table is partial and in-frame only. The data contain more than 95,000 clones, 76% of them singletons. Per the germline V gene, CDR1 is LNHDA and CDR2 is SQIVND (reference sequence). This CDR3 is 15 amino acids long. After removal of 6 bases from V and 7 bases from J, the junction contained 10 bases not matched to a gene. Comment on this clone: Its antigen remains unidentified.

This chain connects TRBV19 to TRBJ1-2; TRBD1 aligns across 11 bases. This clonotype was sampled from a woman younger than 30 in good health and CMV-seropositive. Sequencing used PBMCs. CDR3 sequence: CASSRTGGSAPGYTF. Written as DNA, the CDR3 is TGTGCCAGTAGCAGGACAGGGGGCTCGGCTCCTGGCTACACCTTC.